This TCR beta chain was sequenced during a study of CD8 T cells in ankylosing spondylitis. The CDR3 is made up of 12 amino acids. V trimming: 5 bases; J trimming: 7 bases; junction bases outside the gene matches: 4. Via MiXCR, TCRdb re-called the 5' RACE reads, giving one row per CDR3 protein. Of 150,000 to 200,000 distinct CDR3 sequences listed, 18% were seen once; the top ten hold 4.3%. This clonotype was observed at least ten times. The sequence came from a male donor between 5 and 29 years old with ankylosing spondylitis or in good health (not recorded which). The chain couples TRBV12-3 or TRBV12-4 to TRBJ2-7; TRBD1 aligns across 8 bases. Material: blood, either unsorted or a sorted T cell fraction (not recorded which). DNA for the CDR3: TGTGCCAGCAGTGGACAGGGTTGGGAGCAGTACTTC. Translation gives CASSGQGWEQYF.